Shown below are 5 T cell receptor beta chains from a single sample sequenced in a study of tissue T cells after allogeneic stem cell transplantation. The table came from immunoSEQ multiplex PCR; TCRdb's copy has only in-frame clones and leaves some out. Among roughly 50,000 clones, about three quarters were seen once, and the ten largest hold approximately 0.5%. Material for sequencing was sorted cells pooled from one or two spleens. Receptor source: a pool of C57BL/6 mice in good health.

Remarks on this clone: These gene names are mouse names. Read coverage stops 1 residue before the CDR3 terminus; the germline J gene supplies the remainder. The chain employs TRBV16 and TRBJ1-1, with D perhaps TRBD1 (6 bases). V gave up 5 bases and J gave up 0 bases, with 10 bases separating them. The CDR3 has 14 residues. Germline CDR1 reads SGHSA; CDR2 reads FRNQAP. The part of the CDR3 DNA that was read is TGTGCAAGCAGCCCCGGGACACCAAACACAGAAGTCTTC. Its protein product is CASSPGTPNTEVF. Given in full, the CDR3 is CASSPGTPNTEVFF.

About this clone: All gene names here are mouse names. The read finishes 1 residue shy of the CDR3 end, and the germline J gene is used to complete it. The chain recombines TRBV5 with TRBJ2-3; TRBD2 agrees at 9 bases. V gave up 0 bases and J gave up 0 bases; unmatched junction bases: 1. The germline V gene has CDR1 LGHNA and CDR2 YNLKQL (reference sequence). The CDR3 consists of 16 residues. The CDR3 sequence is CASSQDWGGSAETLYF. The sequenced part of the CDR3 DNA is TGTGCCAGCAGCCAAGACTGGGGGGGGAGTGCAGAAACGCTGTAT.

With regard to this clone: The gene names here belong to mouse. The CDR3 spells CASIRTDNERLFF. The DNA read from the CDR3 is TGTGCCAGCATTCGGACAGACAACGAAAGATTATTT. The rearrangement joins TRBV19 to TRBJ1-4; the D gene is possibly TRBD1 (6 bases). The DNA ends 1 residue before the CDR3 does, and the rest of the CDR3 is filled in from the germline J gene. Deletions cut 6 bases from V and 4 bases from J, with 10 bases between. The CDR3 loop spans 13 amino acids. The V gene's germline CDR1 is FNHDT and CDR2 SITEND (reference sequence).

In regard to this clone: The genes are named according to mouse. The CDR3 end lies 1 residue beyond the end of the read and is filled in from the germline J gene. The J gene is TRBJ1-1, the V gene TRBV5; a weak D match, TRBD1 (5 bases). The CDR3 length is 15 residues. Germline CDR1 LGHNA, CDR2 YNLKQL (reference sequence). Deletions cut 0 bases from V and 0 bases from J, with 8 bases between. The CDR3 bases that were read are TGTGCCAGCAGCCAAGAAGGGGCAACAAACACAGAAGTCTTC. It yields the protein CASSQEGATNTEVF. The entire CDR3 sequence reads CASSQEGATNTEVFF.

In the case of this clone: The genes are named according to mouse. The read halts 1 residue ahead of the CDR3 end, with the missing end drawn from the germline J gene. The chain has TRBV5 and TRBJ2-3; the D gene is possibly TRBD1 (5 bases). V was cut by 0 bases and J by 0 bases, with 13 bases left in between. This CDR3 region has 17 residues. Germline CDR1 is LGHNA and CDR2 is YNLKQL (reference sequence). The DNA read from the CDR3 is TGTGCCAGCAGCCAAGATCGACAGAGCTCTAGTGCAGAAACGCTGTAT. It specifies CASSQDRQSSSAETLY. The entire CDR3 protein is CASSQDRQSSSAETLYF.